A selection of T cell receptor beta chains follows, all from one sample in a study of blood T cell repertoires in COVID-19. Data came from immunoSEQ multiplex PCR; TCRdb stores just in-frame clones and leaves some out. The sample records 150,000 to 200,000 clones, over 75% being singletons. Sequenced sample: peripheral blood. The receptors stem from a man in his 70s with active or convalescent COVID-19. Both conserved end residues are part of each CDR3. A D gene is named only where the DNA matches it firmly. The listing skips clone size in some rows; elsewhere it reads once, few, many or a size class.

d_gene,abundance,len,j_gene,v_gene,CDR3aa,CDR3nt
TRBD1,once,14,TRBJ2-1,TRBV9,CASSVDGQGDEQFF,TGTGCCAGCAGCGTAGATGGACAGGGTGATGAGCAGTTCTTC
TRBD1,-,13,TRBJ1-6,TRBV27,CATGDRDRSPLHF,TGTGCCACGGGGGACAGGGATCGCTCACCCCTCCACTTT
-,few,14,TRBJ2-2,TRBV3-1/TRBV3-2,CASIRSGDTGELFF,TGTGCCAGCATCAGGAGCGGCGACACCGGGGAGCTGTTTTTT
TRBD2,few,16,TRBJ2-1,TRBV6-2/TRBV6-3,CASSTLAGGTGREQFF,TGTGCCAGCAGTACATTAGCGGGAGGGACCGGTCGTGAGCAGTTCTTC
-,few,14,TRBJ1-1,TRBV30,CAWRGIVERSEAFF,TGTGCCTGGCGGGGAATTGTAGAGCGCTCTGAAGCTTTCTTT
-,-,15,TRBJ2-7,TRBV12-5,CASGSILGHLYEQYF,TGTGCTAGTGGTTCTATACTCGGACACCTTTACGAGCAGTACTTC
-,-,14,TRBJ1-2,TRBV5-6,CASSFFGPPDGYTF,TGTGCCAGCAGCTTCTTTGGGCCGCCGGATGGCTACACCTTC
-,few,12,TRBJ1-2,TRBV2,CASWTSSEGYTF,TGTGCCAGCTGGACATCGTCGGAAGGCTACACCTTC
-,once,11,TRBJ2-5,TRBV5-4,CANSFRGTQYF,TGTGCCAACAGCTTTCGAGGAACCCAGTACTTC
TRBD1,once,14,TRBJ1-1,TRBV28,CASSLTGGVVVAFF,TGTGCCAGCAGTTTAACAGGGGGCGTCGTGGTAGCTTTCTTT
-,-,13,TRBJ2-3,TRBV7-2,CASSLIRADTQYF,TGTGCCAGCAGCTTAATCCGGGCAGATACGCAGTATTTT
TRBD1,few,12,TRBJ1-4,TRBV30,CAWRQGNEKLFF,TGTGCCTGGAGACAGGGGAATGAAAAACTGTTTTTT
TRBD1,-,13,TRBJ1-5,TRBV2,CASQGQANQPQHF,TGTGCCAGCCAGGGACAGGCTAATCAGCCCCAGCATTTT
TRBD2,once,16,TRBJ2-1,TRBV16,CASSRAGTSGSNEQFF,TGTGCCAGCAGCCGAGCCGGGACTAGCGGGTCTAATGAGCAGTTCTTC
-,-,17,TRBJ1-2,TRBV6-4,CASSDSGDTFTNYGYTF,TGTGCCAGCAGTGACTCGGGGGACACATTCACCAACTATGGCTACACCTTC
-,-,13,TRBJ2-5,TRBV6-5,CASASDSQETQYF,TGTGCCAGCGCGTCGGACAGCCAAGAGACCCAGTACTTC
-,-,14,TRBJ1-2,TRBV6-5,CASSSRDTNYGYTF,TGTGCCAGCAGTTCCAGGGATACTAACTATGGCTACACCTTC
TRBD2,-,14,TRBJ2-7,TRBV6-5,CASSLAGDVYEQYF,TGTGCCAGTTCCTTGGCGGGGGACGTCTACGAGCAGTACTTC
TRBD1,-,13,TRBJ1-1,TRBV6-5,CASSYSTGGDAFF,TGTGCCAGCAGTTACTCGACAGGGGGCGATGCTTTCTTT
TRBD1,few,13,TRBJ2-3,TRBV25-1,CATFTGGADTQYF,TGTGCCACTTTTACAGGGGGAGCAGATACGCAGTATTTT
TRBD1,-,16,TRBJ1-1,TRBV3-1/TRBV3-2,CASSQTWGQGVAEAFF,TGTGCCAGCAGCCAAACCTGGGGACAGGGTGTCGCTGAAGCTTTCTTT
-,once,15,TRBJ2-7,TRBV4-1,CASSQGADGRRDQYF,TGCGCCAGCAGCCAAGGGGCGGACGGCCGGAGGGACCAGTACTTC
-,-,16,TRBJ2-6,TRBV5-1,CASSLVRSSGANVLTF,TGCGCCAGCAGCTTGGTGCGGAGCTCTGGGGCCAACGTCCTGACTTTC
-,-,12,TRBJ1-1,TRBV28,CASSFVDTEAFF,TGTGCCAGCAGTTTCGTAGACACTGAAGCTTTCTTT
TRBD1,-,18,TRBJ2-7,TRBV5-1,CASSPTGTGGFRGYEQYF,TGCGCCAGCAGCCCCACCGGGACAGGGGGCTTTCGAGGTTACGAGCAGTACTTC
TRBD1,-,15,TRBJ1-1,TRBV18,CASSPQTGVYTEAFF,TGTGCCAGCTCACCGCAAACAGGGGTCTACACTGAAGCTTTCTTT
TRBD1,-,15,TRBJ2-4,TRBV3-1/TRBV3-2,CASSHALGQGVIQYF,TGTGCCAGCAGCCACGCCCTGGGACAGGGTGTCATTCAGTACTTC
-,-,14,TRBJ2-2,TRBV30,CAWSVLQGTGELFF,TGTGCCTGGAGTGTACTCCAGGGCACCGGGGAGCTGTTTTTT
-,-,14,TRBJ1-2,TRBV7-8,CASSLALAGDGYTF,TGTGCCAGCAGCTTAGCGCTGGCGGGGGATGGCTACACCTTC
TRBD2,-,16,TRBJ2-3,TRBV4-3,CASSQDLRGGADTQYF,TGCGCCAGCAGCCAAGATCTTCGGGGGGGCGCAGATACGCAGTATTTT
-,-,15,TRBJ2-2,TRBV9,CASSSGLQGIGELFF,TGTGCCAGCAGCTCCGGACTTCAGGGGATCGGGGAGCTGTTTTTT
TRBD2,-,17,TRBJ2-1,TRBV5-4,CASSRGGSGGSYNEQFF,TGTGCCAGCAGCCGGGGTGGTAGCGGGGGCTCTTACAATGAGCAGTTCTTC
-,-,16,TRBJ1-4,TRBV9,CASSAQITATNEKLFF,TGTGCCAGCAGCGCACAAATTACCGCAACTAATGAAAAACTGTTTTTT
-,-,16,TRBJ1-4,TRBV3-1/TRBV3-2,CASSHSDLLPNEKLFF,TGTGCCAGCAGCCACTCAGACTTATTGCCCAATGAAAAACTGTTTTTT
TRBD1,-,12,TRBJ1-1,TRBV6-5,CASGGTGTWAFF,TGTGCCAGCGGGGGGACAGGTACGTGGGCTTTCTTT
TRBD1,-,14,TRBJ1-1,TRBV5-1,CASSWDSLNTEAFF,TGCGCCAGCAGCTGGGACAGTCTGAACACTGAAGCTTTCTTT
TRBD1,-,15,TRBJ1-2,TRBV9,CASSKGGTGDYGYTF,TGTGCCAGCAGCAAAGGGGGGACAGGGGACTATGGCTACACCTTC
-,few,18,TRBJ1-1,TRBV7-2,CASSTLSRGVRRNTEAFF,TGTGCCAGCAGCACCCTGTCCAGGGGAGTACGGAGGAACACTGAAGCTTTCTTT
TRBD2,once,17,TRBJ2-5,TRBV5-4,CASSPGTSGGFVETQYF,TGTGCCAGCAGCCCAGGGACTAGCGGGGGATTTGTAGAGACCCAGTACTTC
-,-,13,TRBJ1-2,TRBV30,CAWSEGYRYGYTF,TGTGCCTGGAGTGAGGGGTATCGGTATGGCTACACCTTC
TRBD2,-,16,TRBJ2-3,TRBV4-2,CASSQDRNGGADTQYF,TGTGCCAGCAGCCAAGATCGAAACGGGGGGGCAGATACGCAGTATTTT
-,-,15,TRBJ1-6,TRBV5-6,CASSFRQGYNSPLHF,TGTGCCAGCAGCTTTCGCCAGGGTTATAATTCACCCCTCCACTTT
-,few,14,TRBJ1-2,TRBV30,CAWSEGGRFYGYTF,TGTGCCTGGAGCGAGGGGGGGCGGTTCTATGGCTACACCTTC
TRBD1,-,16,TRBJ2-7,TRBV18,CASSPLGQGNAYEQYF,TGTGCCAGCTCACCATTAGGACAGGGGAACGCTTACGAGCAGTACTTC
-,-,16,TRBJ2-6,TRBV7-3,CASSPNGGSGANVLTF,TGTGCCAGCAGCCCTAACGGGGGAAGCGGGGCCAACGTCCTGACTTTC
TRBD2,-,15,TRBJ2-1,TRBV7-2,CASSPLGRAGGPLLF,TGTGCCAGCAGCCCCTTAGGGAGGGCGGGGGGCCCGTTGCTCTTC
TRBD2,-,15,TRBJ2-4,TRBV28,CASSPGGSGKNIQYF,TGTGCCAGCAGTCCGGGAGGTAGCGGTAAAAACATTCAGTACTTC
-,-,13,TRBJ1-5,TRBV3-1/TRBV3-2,CASSIQVNQPQHF,TGTGCCAGCAGCATACAGGTTAATCAGCCCCAGCATTTT